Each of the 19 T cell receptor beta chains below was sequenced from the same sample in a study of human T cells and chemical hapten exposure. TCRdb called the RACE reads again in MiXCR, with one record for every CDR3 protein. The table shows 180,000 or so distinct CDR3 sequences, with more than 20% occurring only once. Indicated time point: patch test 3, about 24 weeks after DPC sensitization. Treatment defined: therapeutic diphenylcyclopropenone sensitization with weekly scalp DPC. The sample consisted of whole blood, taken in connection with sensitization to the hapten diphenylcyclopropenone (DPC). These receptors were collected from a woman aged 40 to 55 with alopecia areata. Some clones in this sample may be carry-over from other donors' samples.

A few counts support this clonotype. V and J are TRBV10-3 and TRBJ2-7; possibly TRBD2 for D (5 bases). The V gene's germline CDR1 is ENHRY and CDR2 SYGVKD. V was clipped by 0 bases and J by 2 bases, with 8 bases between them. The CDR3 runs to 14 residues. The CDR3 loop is CAISESPGTYEQYF. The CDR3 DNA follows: TGTGCCATCAGTGAGTCCCCGGGAACCTACGAGCAGTACTTC.

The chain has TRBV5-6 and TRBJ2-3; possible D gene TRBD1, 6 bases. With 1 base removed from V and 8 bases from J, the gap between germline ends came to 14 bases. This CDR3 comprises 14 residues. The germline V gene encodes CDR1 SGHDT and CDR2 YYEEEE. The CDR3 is CASSLTGMLSTQYF. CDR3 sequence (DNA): TGTGCCAGCAGCTTGACAGGGATGCTATCTACGCAGTATTTT.

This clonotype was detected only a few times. CDR3: CASSPPNQPKKLFF. The CDR3 coding sequence is TGTGCCAGCAGCCCCCCCAACCAACCGAAAAAACTGTTTTTT. The V and J genes are TRBV12-3 or TRBV12-4 and TRBJ1-4; D ambiguous. Trimming took 6 bases from V and 9 from J, leaving 17 bases between them. The CDR3 contains 14 residues.

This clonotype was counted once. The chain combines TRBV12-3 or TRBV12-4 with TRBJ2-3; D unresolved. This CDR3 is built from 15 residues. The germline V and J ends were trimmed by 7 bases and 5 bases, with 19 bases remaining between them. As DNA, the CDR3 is TGTGCCAGCAAGGTTGTCCAGCCCGGTCAAGATACGCAGTATTTT. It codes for CASKVVQPGQDTQYF.

DNA of the CDR3: TGTGCCAGCAGCTTAACTACGGGAGTTAGAGATACGCAGTATTTT. Translation: CASSLTTGVRDTQYF. V is TRBV7-9 and J is TRBJ2-3; tentatively, D is TRBD2 (6 bases). Per the germline V gene, CDR1 is SEHNR and CDR2 is FQNEAQ (reference sequence). The CDR3 extends over 15 amino acids. With 2 bases removed from V and 5 bases from J, the gap between germline ends came to 14 bases.

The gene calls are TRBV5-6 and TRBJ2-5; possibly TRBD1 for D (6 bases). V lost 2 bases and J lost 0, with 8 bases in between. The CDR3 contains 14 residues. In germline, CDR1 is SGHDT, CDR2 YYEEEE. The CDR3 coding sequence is TGTGCCAGCAGCTTAGACAGGTACCAAGAGACCCAGTACTTC. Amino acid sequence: CASSLDRYQETQYF.

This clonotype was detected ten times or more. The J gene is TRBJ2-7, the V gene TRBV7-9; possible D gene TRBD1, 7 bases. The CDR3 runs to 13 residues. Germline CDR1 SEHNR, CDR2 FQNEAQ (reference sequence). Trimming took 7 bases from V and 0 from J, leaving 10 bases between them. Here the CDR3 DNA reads TGTGCCAGCACGCGGGACAGCTCCTACGAGCAGTACTTC. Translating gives CASTRDSSYEQYF.

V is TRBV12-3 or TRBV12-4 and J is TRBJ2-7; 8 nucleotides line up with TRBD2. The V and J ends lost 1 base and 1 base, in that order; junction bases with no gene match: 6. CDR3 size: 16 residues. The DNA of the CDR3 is TGTGCCAGCAGTTTAGGGCTCGGGGGGGGTTCCTACGAGCAGTACTTC. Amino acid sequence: CASSLGLGGGSYEQYF.

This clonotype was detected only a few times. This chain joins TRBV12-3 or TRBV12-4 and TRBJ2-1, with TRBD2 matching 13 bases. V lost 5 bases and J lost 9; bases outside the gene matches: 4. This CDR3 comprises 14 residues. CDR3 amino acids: CASSPGLAGVEQFF. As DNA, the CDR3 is TGTGCCAGCAGTCCCGGACTAGCGGGAGTTGAGCAGTTCTTC.

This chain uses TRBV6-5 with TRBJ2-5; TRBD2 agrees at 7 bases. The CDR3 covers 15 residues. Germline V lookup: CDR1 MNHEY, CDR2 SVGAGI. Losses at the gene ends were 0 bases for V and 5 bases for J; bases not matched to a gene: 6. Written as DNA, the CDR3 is TGTGCCAGCAGTTACTCTGTCGGGGGGTCGGAGACCCAGTACTTC. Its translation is CASSYSVGGSETQYF.

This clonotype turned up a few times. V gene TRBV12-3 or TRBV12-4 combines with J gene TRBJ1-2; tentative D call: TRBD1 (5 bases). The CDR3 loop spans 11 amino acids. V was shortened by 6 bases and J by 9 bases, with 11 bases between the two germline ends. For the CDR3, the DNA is TGTGCCAGCAGCTCGGGACGGAGCTACACCTTC. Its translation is CASSSGRSYTF.

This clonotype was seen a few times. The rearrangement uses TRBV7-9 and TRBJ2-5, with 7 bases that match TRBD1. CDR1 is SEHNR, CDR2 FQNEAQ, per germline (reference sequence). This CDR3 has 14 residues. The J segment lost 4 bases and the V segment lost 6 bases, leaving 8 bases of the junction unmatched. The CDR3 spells CASRNDREGETQYF. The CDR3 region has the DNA TGTGCCAGCAGGAATGACAGGGAAGGAGAGACCCAGTACTTC. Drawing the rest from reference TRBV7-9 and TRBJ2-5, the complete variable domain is DTGVSQNPRHKITKRGQNVTFRCDPISEHNRLYWYRQTLGQGPEFLTYFQNEAQLEKSRLLSDRFSAERPKGSFSTLEIQRTEQGDSAMYLCASRNDREGETQYFGPGTRLLVL.

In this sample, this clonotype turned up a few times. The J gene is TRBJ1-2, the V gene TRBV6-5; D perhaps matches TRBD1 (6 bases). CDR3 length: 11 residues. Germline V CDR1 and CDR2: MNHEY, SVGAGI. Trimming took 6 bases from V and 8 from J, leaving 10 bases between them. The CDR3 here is CASRRGQGYTF. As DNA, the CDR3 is TGTGCCAGCAGGCGGGGGCAGGGCTACACCTTC.

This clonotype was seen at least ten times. CDR3 sequence: CASSLGLAGDEQYF. CDR3 bases: TGTGCCAGCAGCTTGGGACTAGCGGGAGACGAGCAGTACTTC. This rearrangement joins TRBV7-9 to TRBJ2-7, with TRBD2 identical over 14 bases. This CDR3 has 14 residues. The J segment lost 5 bases and the V segment lost 3 bases, leaving 0 bases of the junction unmatched. Per germline, CDR1 SEHNR and CDR2 FQNEAQ (reference sequence).

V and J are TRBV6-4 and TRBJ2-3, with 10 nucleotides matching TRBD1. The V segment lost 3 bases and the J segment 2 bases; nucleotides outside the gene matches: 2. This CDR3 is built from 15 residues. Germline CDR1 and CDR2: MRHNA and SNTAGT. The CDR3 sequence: CASSEGQGDTDTQYF. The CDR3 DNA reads TGTGCCAGCAGTGAAGGACAGGGGGACACAGATACGCAGTATTTT.

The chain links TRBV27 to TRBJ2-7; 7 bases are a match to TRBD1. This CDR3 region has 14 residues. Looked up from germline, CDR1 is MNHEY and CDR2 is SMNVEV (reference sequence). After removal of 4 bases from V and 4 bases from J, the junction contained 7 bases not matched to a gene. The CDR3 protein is CASSYQGQEYEQYF. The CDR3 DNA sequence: TGTGCCAGCAGTTATCAAGGACAGGAGTACGAGCAGTACTTC.

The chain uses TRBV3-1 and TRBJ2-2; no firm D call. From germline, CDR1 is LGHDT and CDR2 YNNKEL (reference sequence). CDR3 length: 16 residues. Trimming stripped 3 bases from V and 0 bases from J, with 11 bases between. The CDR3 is CASSHRPLANTGELFF. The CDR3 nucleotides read TGTGCCAGCAGCCACCGACCTCTCGCGAACACCGGGGAGCTGTTTTTT.

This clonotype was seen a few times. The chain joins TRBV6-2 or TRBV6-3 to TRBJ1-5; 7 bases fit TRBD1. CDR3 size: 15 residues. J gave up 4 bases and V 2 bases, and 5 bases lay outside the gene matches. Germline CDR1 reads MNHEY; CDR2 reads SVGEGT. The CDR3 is CASSYEGARNQPQHF. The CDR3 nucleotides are TGTGCCAGCAGTTACGAGGGGGCTAGGAATCAGCCCCAGCATTTT.

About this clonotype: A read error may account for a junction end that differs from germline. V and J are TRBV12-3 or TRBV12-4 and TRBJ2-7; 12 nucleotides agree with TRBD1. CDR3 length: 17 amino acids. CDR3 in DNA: TGTGCCAGCAGTTTCTACCAAGGGACAGGGGGCTCCTACGGGCAGTACTTC. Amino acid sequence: CASSFYQGTGGSYGQYF.